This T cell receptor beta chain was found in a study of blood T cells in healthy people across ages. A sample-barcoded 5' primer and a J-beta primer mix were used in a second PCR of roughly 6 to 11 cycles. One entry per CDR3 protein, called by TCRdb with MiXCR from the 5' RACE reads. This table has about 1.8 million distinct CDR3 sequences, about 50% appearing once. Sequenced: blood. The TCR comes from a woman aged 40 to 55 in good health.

The DNA for the CDR3 is TGTGCCAGCAGCCAACTCCCGGGGGGGCACAGTGAGACCCAGTACTTC. It specifies CASSQLPGGHSETQYF. The V call is TRBV3-1, the J call TRBJ2-5; 8 bases map to TRBD2. The CDR3 sequence is 16 residues long. CDR1 and CDR2 (germline): LGHDT, YNNKEL (reference sequence). Losses at the gene ends were 2 bases for V and 5 bases for J; bases not matched to a gene: 10.